The 25 T cell receptor beta chains below all came from one sample that was sequenced in a study of metastatic and nonmetastatic thyroid tumors. Thyroid surgery took place with no prior treatment in any patient. TCRdb re-called the PCR reads through MiXCR. The data contain roughly 4,000 clones, roughly a third of them singletons. The specimen was adjacent normal tissue. The source is a male donor with papillary thyroid cancer or a benign thyroid nodule (not recorded which). Some clones in this sample may be carry-over from other donors' samples.

The chain links TRBV7-2 to TRBJ1-3; D unclear. Germline V gene data show CDR1 as SGHTA and CDR2 as FQGNSA. CDR3 length: 16 residues. Trimming left V 0 bases short and J 0 bases short, with 9 bases between. In nucleotides, the CDR3 is TGTGCCAGCAGCTTAGCCAGTGCGGGCTCTGGAAACACCATATATTTT. It yields the protein CASSLASAGSGNTIYF.

The chain employs TRBV18 and TRBJ2-1; 12 bases agree with TRBD2. CDR3 length equals 16 residues. V lost 3 bases and J lost 10; bases outside the gene matches: 10. CDR1 and CDR2 from the germline V gene are KGHSH and LQKENI. CDR3 nucleotide sequence: TGTGCCAGCTCACCCCCTCGACTAGCGGGAGCTGGGGAGCAGTTCTTC. Amino acid sequence: CASSPPRLAGAGEQFF. The entire variable domain, with the rest obtained from reference TRBV18 and TRBJ2-1, is as follows: NAGVMQNPRHLVRRRGQEARLRCSPMKGHSHVYWYRQLPEEGLKFMVYLQKENIIDESGMPKERFSAEFPKEGPSILRIQQVVRGDSAAYFCASSPPRLAGAGEQFFGPGTRLTVL.

This clone appeared a few times. The V gene is TRBV20-1, the J gene TRBJ2-7; 10 bases are a match to TRBD2. This CDR3 has 16 residues. The J segment lost 5 bases and the V segment lost 6 bases, leaving 16 bases of the junction unmatched. Germline loops: CDR1 DFQATT, CDR2 SNEGSKA (reference sequence). The CDR3: CSAITASGRSPHEQYF. The DNA for the CDR3 is TGCAGTGCCATCACAGCTAGCGGGAGATCCCCCCACGAGCAGTACTTC.

This chain connects TRBV9 to TRBJ2-1; 8 nucleotides line up with TRBD2. V gave up 4 bases and J gave up 5 bases; unmatched junction bases: 11. The CDR3 sequence is 16 residues long. In germline, CDR1 is SGDLS, CDR2 YYNGEE. DNA of the CDR3: TGTGCCAGCAGCTCTAGGACTAGCACCATTCACAATGAGCAGTTCTTC. This sequence encodes CASSSRTSTIHNEQFF.

The rearrangement links TRBV20-1 to TRBJ1-2; the match to TRBD1 covers 8 bases. Losses at the gene ends were 3 bases for V and 2 bases for J; bases not matched to a gene: 8. Germline loops: CDR1 DFQATT, CDR2 SNEGSKA (reference sequence). The CDR3 contains 15 residues. The CDR3 protein is CSARNPWDRNYGYTF. In nucleotides, the CDR3 is TGCAGTGCTAGGAACCCCTGGGACAGGAACTATGGCTACACCTTC.

On this clone itself: Without the conserved terminal phenylalanine or tryptophan, this CDR3 likely stems from a read error. The rearrangement joins TRBV27 to TRBJ2-5; TRBD2 aligns across 9 bases. Germline values: CDR1 MNHEY, CDR2 SMNVEV (reference sequence). The trim removed 3 bases at V and 5 bases at J, leaving 4 bases unmatched. This CDR3 region has 14 residues. CDR3 amino acids: CASSFLAGRETQYL. For the CDR3, the DNA is TGTGCCAGCAGTTTTCTAGCGGGACGTGAGACCCAGTACCTC.

This clone has a handful of counts. The chain's CDR3 is CSARGGWGQTYEQYF. The CDR3 nucleotides read TGCAGTGCTAGGGGGGGTTGGGGGCAAACCTACGAGCAGTACTTC. The chain has TRBV20-1 and TRBJ2-7; the D call may be TRBD1 or TRBD2 (6 bases each). The CDR3 consists of 15 residues. Germline-derived CDR1 and CDR2 are DFQATT and SNEGSKA (reference sequence). Trimming pared 3 bases from V and 2 bases from J, leaving 17 bases between.

This chain connects TRBV27 to TRBJ2-1, with 9 bases aligning to TRBD2. The CDR3 contains 14 residues. From germline, CDR1 is MNHEY and CDR2 SMNVEV (reference sequence). The V and J ends lost 6 bases and 3 bases, in that order; junction bases with no gene match: 3. Here the CDR3 DNA reads TGTGCCAGCAGGCGGGAGGGTTTCTACAATGAGCAGTTCTTC. Encoded protein: CASRREGFYNEQFF.

The genes are TRBV5-1 and TRBJ1-1; D call uncertain. V was cut by 2 bases and J by 7 bases, with 12 bases left in between. The CDR3 is 13 residues long. Germline-derived CDR1 and CDR2 are SGHRS and YFSETQ. In nucleotides, the CDR3 is TGCGCCAGCAGCTTAGGAGGAAGTGGTGAAGCTTTCTTT. It translates to CASSLGGSGEAFF.

This clone showed up just a few times. The rearrangement uses TRBV28 and TRBJ2-7; D is unresolved. From germline, CDR1 is MDHEN and CDR2 SYDVKM. This CDR3 is 15 amino acids long. Trimming took 1 base from V and 1 from J, leaving 11 bases between them. DNA of the CDR3: TGTGCCAGCAGTTTATCAGGCAAGGTATCCTACGAGCAGTACTTC. This gives the protein CASSLSGKVSYEQYF.

The chain recombines TRBV20-1 with TRBJ1-2; 7 positions agree with TRBD1. J was trimmed by 0 bases and V by 3 bases; bases with no gene match: 4. Germline CDR1 and CDR2: DFQATT and SNEGSKA (reference sequence). CDR3 length: 14 amino acids. CDR3 DNA sequence: TGCAGTGCTAGCGGGGACAGTTCTAACTATGGCTACACCTTC. It is translated as CSASGDSSNYGYTF.

This clone has only a few counts. The rearrangement links TRBV6-1 to TRBJ2-7; D gene ambiguous. Trimming removed 6 bases from V and 0 bases from J, with 12 bases in between. Germline V gene data show CDR1 as MNHNS and CDR2 as SASEGT. CDR3 length equals 14 residues. The DNA for the CDR3 is TGTGCCAGCAGGACTGGCCTCCTCTCCTACGAGCAGTACTTC. Translated, it gives CASRTGLLSYEQYF.

The chain is built from TRBV20-1 and TRBJ1-6; D remains ambiguous. Per germline, CDR1 DFQATT and CDR2 SNEGSKA (reference sequence). The CDR3 is made up of 20 amino acids. V was clipped by 0 bases and J by 0 bases, with 21 bases between them. The CDR3 DNA follows: TGCAGTGCTAGAGATGCGTCGGCGAACGCCCTGAGCTCCTATAATTCACCCCTCCACTTT. Its translation: CSARDASANALSSYNSPLHF.

This chain uses TRBV6-1 with TRBJ1-5; no reliable D call. This CDR3 contains 16 residues. Per the germline V gene, CDR1 is MNHNS and CDR2 is SASEGT. V was pared by 0 bases and J by 2 bases, with 11 bases between. The CDR3 DNA reads as TGTGCCAGCAGTGAAGCACCCGGGTTCGGCAATCAGCCCCAGCATTTT. Translating it yields CASSEAPGFGNQPQHF.

This rearrangement joins TRBV12-5 to TRBJ1-1; 7 nucleotides match TRBD1. J lost 3 bases, V lost 6 bases, and 4 bases had no gene match. Germline V CDR1 and CDR2: LGHNT, FRNRAP. The CDR3 runs 13 residues. The CDR3 sequence is CASGWDSHTEAFF. CDR3 sequence (DNA): TGTGCTAGTGGCTGGGACAGTCACACTGAAGCTTTCTTT.

The chain carries TRBV28 and TRBJ1-6; 8 nucleotides align to TRBD1. With 5 bases clipped from V and 9 bases from J, the junction kept 9 bases outside the gene matches. The CDR3 spans 15 residues. Germline values: CDR1 MDHEN, CDR2 SYDVKM. CDR3: CASSPVGQGGSPLHF. The CDR3 DNA reads TGTGCCAGCAGTCCCGTAGGACAGGGTGGTTCACCCCTCCACTTT.

There are a few counts of this clone. The chain recombines TRBV19 with TRBJ2-6; no clear D. This CDR3 has 12 amino acids. Germline values: CDR1 LNHDA, CDR2 SQIVND (reference sequence). Trimming cost V 6 bases and J 3 bases, with 3 bases left between them. The CDR3 DNA sequence: TGTGCCAGTAGAGGTGGGGCCAACGTCCTGACTTTC. The encoded protein is CASRGGANVLTF.

This sequence joins TRBV20-1 and TRBJ2-7; D possibly uses TRBD1 or TRBD2 (6 bases each). This CDR3 comprises 17 residues. Trimming cost V 0 bases and J 0 bases, with 18 bases left between them. CDR1 and CDR2 from the germline V gene are DFQATT and SNEGSKA (reference sequence). The CDR3 sequence: CSARDPSGATFSYEQYF. The DNA for the CDR3 is TGCAGTGCTAGAGATCCCTCGGGGGCGACCTTCTCCTACGAGCAGTACTTC.

The chain has TRBV27 and TRBJ2-1, with D possibly matching TRBD1 (6 bases). The CDR3 totals 15 residues. Germline CDR1 and CDR2: MNHEY and SMNVEV (reference sequence). V was pared by 5 bases and J by 10 bases, with 21 bases between. The DNA for the CDR3 is TGTGCCAGCAGTCTGGGCCTTCAGGGGCAGGGCGAGCAGTTCTTC. It is translated as CASSLGLQGQGEQFF.

The chain joins TRBV7-9 to TRBJ2-7; D remains unclear. V was pared by 1 base and J by 6 bases, with 7 bases between. Germline CDR1 and CDR2: SEHNR and FQNEAQ (reference sequence). The CDR3 spans 12 residues. CDR3 amino acids: CASSLGSGEQYF. The CDR3 coding sequence is TGTGCCAGCAGCTTAGGGTCCGGCGAGCAGTACTTC.

The chain uses TRBV6-2 or TRBV6-3 and TRBJ2-3; 8 bases line up with TRBD2. The CDR3 loop spans 14 amino acids. Germline V gives CDR1 MNHEY, CDR2 SVGEGT. Trimming removed 8 bases from V and 10 bases from J; junction bases left unmatched: 14. The CDR3 DNA reads TGTGCCAGCGGGGCCAGCGGGAGAGTTGAGGCGCAGTATTTT. It codes for CASGASGRVEAQYF.

The chain recombines TRBV6-5 with TRBJ1-1; no definite D call. This CDR3 is built from 11 residues. The germline CDR1 and CDR2 sequences are MNHEY and SVGAGI. Trimming took off 4 bases at V and 3 bases at J, with 3 bases between the two ends. The CDR3 reads CASSSYTEAFF. The CDR3 nucleotides are TGTGCCAGCAGTTCATACACTGAAGCTTTCTTT.

The rearrangement joins TRBV19 to TRBJ1-1; 9 bases are shared with TRBD1. The V gene's germline CDR1 is LNHDA and CDR2 SQIVND (reference sequence). The V segment lost 3 bases and the J segment 5 bases; nucleotides outside the gene matches: 4. The CDR3 runs to 14 residues. This CDR3 is CASSIDRGRTEAFF. CDR3 DNA sequence: TGTGCCAGTAGTATCGACAGGGGGAGGACTGAAGCTTTCTTT.

This clone was counted between two and nine times. The J gene is TRBJ1-2, the V gene TRBV20-1; 7 bases map to TRBD1. This CDR3 is 13 amino acids long. Trimming took 6 bases from V and 7 from J; bases not matched to a gene: 11. CDR1 and CDR2 from the germline V gene are DFQATT and SNEGSKA (reference sequence). CDR3 nucleotides: TGCAGTGCCTCGGGAGGGGGCGCGGGTGGCTACACCTTC. Encoded protein: CSASGGGAGGYTF.

Only a few counts were recorded for this clone. The V call is TRBV6-5, the J call TRBJ2-1; TRBD2 agrees at 9 bases. Germline V CDR1 and CDR2: MNHEY, SVGAGI. The CDR3 totals 16 residues. J was trimmed by 4 bases and V by 0 bases; bases with no gene match: 4. Written as DNA, the CDR3 is TGTGCCAGCAGTTACTCCCTAGCGGGAAGGTACAATGAGCAGTTCTTC. The encoded protein is CASSYSLAGRYNEQFF.